What follows is one T cell receptor (beta chain) and its context. From the RT-PCR reads, TCRdb called clonotypes with MiXCR, one entry per CDR3 protein. The sample holds 180,000 or so distinct CDR3 sequences, around 12% seen once. The germline gives CDR1 WSHSY, CDR2 SAAADI. V was shortened by 4 bases and J by 9 bases, with 13 bases between the two germline ends. This CDR3 region has 13 residues. The data are from a study of response to subunit inactivated influenza vaccine. The same data also went into a second study, on T cells expressing NK-cell markers. That source adds: Scientists made TCR beta cDNA using 5'RACE template switching with UMIs.

This chain joins TRBV10-2 and TRBJ1-5; D uncertain. The receptor was isolated from a man over 45 who received an inactivated influenza vaccine. Material: CD8+ T cells sorted from PBMCs, obtained 11 to 12 days after vaccination. Here the CDR3 DNA reads TGCGCCAGCAGTGGCCAGACTCATCTGCCCCAGCATTTT. This codes for CASSGQTHLPQHF.